This T cell receptor (beta chain) was found in a study of control samples from healthy donors and cancer patients. Some clones are missing from TCRdb's copy, which holds only in-frame ones; the method was immunoSEQ multiplex PCR. The table lists around 20,000 clones, roughly 85% of them singletons. Germline CDR1 is LGHDT and CDR2 is YNNKEL (reference sequence). CDR3 length equals 16 residues. Trimming took 0 bases from V and 5 from J; bases not matched to a gene: 8. Sequencing input: PBMCs. The J gene is TRBJ2-7, the V gene TRBV3-1 (or the pseudogene TRBV3-2); 9 nucleotides line up with TRBD2. The source is a man aged 80 or over with head and neck cancer. The CDR3 protein is CASSQDPREGPHEQYF. The CDR3 DNA reads TGTGCCAGCAGCCAAGATCCGCGGGAGGGCCCCCACGAGCAGTACTTC.